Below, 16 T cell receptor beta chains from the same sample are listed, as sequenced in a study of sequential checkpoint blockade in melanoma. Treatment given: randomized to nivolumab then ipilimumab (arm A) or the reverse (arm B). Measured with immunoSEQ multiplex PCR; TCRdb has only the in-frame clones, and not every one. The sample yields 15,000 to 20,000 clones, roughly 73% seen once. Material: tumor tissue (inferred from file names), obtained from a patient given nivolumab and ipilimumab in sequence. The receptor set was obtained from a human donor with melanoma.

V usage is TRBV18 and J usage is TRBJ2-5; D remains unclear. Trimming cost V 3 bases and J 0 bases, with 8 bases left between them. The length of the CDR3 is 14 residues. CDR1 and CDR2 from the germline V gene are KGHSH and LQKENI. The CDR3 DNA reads TGTGCCAGCTCACCCCTCCCAAACCAAGAGACCCAGTACTTC. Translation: CASSPLPNQETQYF.

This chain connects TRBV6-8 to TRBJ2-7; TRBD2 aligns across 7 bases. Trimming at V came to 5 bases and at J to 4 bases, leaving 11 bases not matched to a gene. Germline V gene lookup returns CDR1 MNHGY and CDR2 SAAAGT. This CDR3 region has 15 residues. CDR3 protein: CASSTLASGTYEQYF. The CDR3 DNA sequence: TGTGCCAGCAGTACATTGGCTAGCGGCACGTACGAGCAGTACTTC.

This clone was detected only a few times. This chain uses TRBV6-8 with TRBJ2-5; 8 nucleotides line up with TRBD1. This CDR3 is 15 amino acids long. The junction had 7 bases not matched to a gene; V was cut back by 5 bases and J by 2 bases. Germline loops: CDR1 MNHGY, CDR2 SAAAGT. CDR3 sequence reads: CASSDPRGRQETQYF. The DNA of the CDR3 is TGTGCCAGCAGTGACCCCAGGGGGCGGCAAGAGACCCAGTACTTC.

CDR3 DNA: TGTGCCAGCAGCGCCCGGGACAGGGGTTACGAGCAGTACTTC. Its protein product is CASSARDRGYEQYF. V usage is TRBV7-5 and J usage is TRBJ2-7; TRBD1 reflects the table's D call only, with no check against the DNA. TRBV7-5 is reported as a pseudogene. The CDR3 has 14 residues.

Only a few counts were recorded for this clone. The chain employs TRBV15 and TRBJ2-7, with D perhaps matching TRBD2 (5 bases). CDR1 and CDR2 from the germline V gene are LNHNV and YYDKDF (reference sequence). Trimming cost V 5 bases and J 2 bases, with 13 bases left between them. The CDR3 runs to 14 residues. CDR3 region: CATSLPPSPYEQYF. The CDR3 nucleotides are TGTGCCACCAGCCTCCCGCCTAGCCCCTACGAGCAGTACTTC.

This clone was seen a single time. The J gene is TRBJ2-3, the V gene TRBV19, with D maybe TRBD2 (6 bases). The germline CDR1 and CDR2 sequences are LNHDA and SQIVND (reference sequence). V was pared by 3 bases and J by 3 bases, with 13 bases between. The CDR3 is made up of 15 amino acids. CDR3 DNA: TGTGCCAGTAGTATGGGATCGGGGGTGACAGATACGCAGTATTTT. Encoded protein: CASSMGSGVTDTQYF.

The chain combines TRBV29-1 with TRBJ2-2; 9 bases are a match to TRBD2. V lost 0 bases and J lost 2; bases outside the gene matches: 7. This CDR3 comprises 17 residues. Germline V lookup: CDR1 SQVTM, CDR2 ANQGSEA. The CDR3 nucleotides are TGCAGCGTTGAAGAGGGAGTAGCGGGAGTTAACACCGGGGAGCTGTTTTTT. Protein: CSVEEGVAGVNTGELFF.

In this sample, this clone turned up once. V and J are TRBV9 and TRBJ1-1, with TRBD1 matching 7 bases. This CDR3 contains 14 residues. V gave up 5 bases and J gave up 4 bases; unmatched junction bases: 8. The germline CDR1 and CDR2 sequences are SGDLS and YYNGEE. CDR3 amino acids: CASRLQGQSTEAFF. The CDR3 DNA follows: TGTGCCAGCAGGCTACAGGGGCAGAGCACTGAAGCTTTCTTT.

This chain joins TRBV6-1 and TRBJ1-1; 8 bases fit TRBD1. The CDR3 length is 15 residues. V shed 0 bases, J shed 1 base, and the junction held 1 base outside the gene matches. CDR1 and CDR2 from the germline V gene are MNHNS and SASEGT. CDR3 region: CASSEAGTGNTEAFF. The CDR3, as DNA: TGTGCCAGCAGTGAAGCCGGGACAGGGAACACTGAAGCTTTCTTT.

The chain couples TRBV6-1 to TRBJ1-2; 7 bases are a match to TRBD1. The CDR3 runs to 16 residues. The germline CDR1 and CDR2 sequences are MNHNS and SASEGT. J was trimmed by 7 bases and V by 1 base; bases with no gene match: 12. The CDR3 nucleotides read TGTGCCAGCAGTGAAGAGAGATGGAGACAGGGAGGTGGCTACACCTTC. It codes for CASSEERWRQGGGYTF.

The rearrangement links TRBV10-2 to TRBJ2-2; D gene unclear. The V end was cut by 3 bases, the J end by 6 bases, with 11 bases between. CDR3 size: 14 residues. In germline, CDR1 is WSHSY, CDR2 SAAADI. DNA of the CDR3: TGCGCCAGCAGTGACTCTTGGGTGGCCGGGGAGCTGTTTTTT. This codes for CASSDSWVAGELFF.

CDR3 region: CASIFKRRGGQSPSGANVLTF. CDR3 bases: TGTGCCAGCATTTTCAAAAGGAGGGGGGGACAATCCCCCTCTGGGGCCAACGTCCTGACTTTC. The genes are TRBV6-8 and TRBJ2-6, with D maybe TRBD2 (7 bases). Trimming cost V 7 bases and J 0 bases, with 28 bases left between them. The germline CDR1 and CDR2 sequences are MNHGY and SAAAGT. The CDR3 spans 21 residues.

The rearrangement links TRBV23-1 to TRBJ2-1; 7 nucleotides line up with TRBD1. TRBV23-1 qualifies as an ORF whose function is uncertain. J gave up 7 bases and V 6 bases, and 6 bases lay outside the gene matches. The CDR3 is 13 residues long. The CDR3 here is CASSRTGGNEQFF. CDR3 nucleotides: TGCGCCAGCAGCCGGACAGGCGGGAATGAGCAGTTCTTC.

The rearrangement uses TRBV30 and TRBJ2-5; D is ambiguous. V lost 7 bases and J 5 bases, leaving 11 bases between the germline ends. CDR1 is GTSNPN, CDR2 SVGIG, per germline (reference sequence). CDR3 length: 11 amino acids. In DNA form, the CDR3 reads TGTGCCTCAGCTATGGGGGAGACCCAGTACTTC. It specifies CASAMGETQYF. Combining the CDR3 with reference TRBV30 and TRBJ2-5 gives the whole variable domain SQTIHQWPATLVQPVGSPLSLECTVEGTSNPNLYWYRQAAGRGLQLLFYSVGIGQISSEVPQNLSASRPQDRQFILSSKKLLLSDSGFYLCASAMGETQYFGPGTRLLVL.

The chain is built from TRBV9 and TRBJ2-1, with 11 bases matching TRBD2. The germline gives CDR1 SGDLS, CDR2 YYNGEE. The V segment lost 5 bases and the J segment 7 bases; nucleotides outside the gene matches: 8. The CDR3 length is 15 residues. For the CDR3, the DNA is TGTGCCAGCAGTGAACTAGCGGGAGTTTTTAATGAGCAGTTCTTC. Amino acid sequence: CASSELAGVFNEQFF. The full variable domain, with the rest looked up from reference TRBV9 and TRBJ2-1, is DSGVTQTPKHLITATGQRVTLRCSPRSGDLSVYWYQQSLDQGLQFLIQYYNGEERAKGNILERFSAQQFPDLHSELNLSSLELGDSALYFCASSELAGVFNEQFFGPGTRLTVL.

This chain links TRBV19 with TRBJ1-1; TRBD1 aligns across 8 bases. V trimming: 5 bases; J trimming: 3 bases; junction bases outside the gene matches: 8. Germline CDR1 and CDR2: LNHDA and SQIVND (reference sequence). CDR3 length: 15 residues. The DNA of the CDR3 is TGTGCCAGTAGTCCCCCGGGACAGGACTACACTGAAGCTTTCTTT. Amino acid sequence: CASSPPGQDYTEAFF.